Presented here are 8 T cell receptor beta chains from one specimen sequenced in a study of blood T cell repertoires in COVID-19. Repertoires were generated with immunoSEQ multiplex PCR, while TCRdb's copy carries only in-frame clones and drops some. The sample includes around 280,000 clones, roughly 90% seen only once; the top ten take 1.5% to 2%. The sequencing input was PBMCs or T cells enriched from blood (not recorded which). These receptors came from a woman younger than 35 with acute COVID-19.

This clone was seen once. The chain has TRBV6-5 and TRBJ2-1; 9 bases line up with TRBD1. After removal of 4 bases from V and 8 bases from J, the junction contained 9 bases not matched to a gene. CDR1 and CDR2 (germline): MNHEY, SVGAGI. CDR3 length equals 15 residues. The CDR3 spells CASSLKQGARYEQFF. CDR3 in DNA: TGTGCCAGCAGTTTGAAACAGGGGGCGCGGTATGAGCAGTTCTTC.

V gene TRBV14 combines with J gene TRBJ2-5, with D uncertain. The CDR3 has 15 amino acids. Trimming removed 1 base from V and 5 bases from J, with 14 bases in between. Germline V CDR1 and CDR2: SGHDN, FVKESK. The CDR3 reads CASSQAQASWETQYF. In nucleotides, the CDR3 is TGTGCCAGCAGCCAAGCCCAAGCGAGCTGGGAGACCCAGTACTTC.

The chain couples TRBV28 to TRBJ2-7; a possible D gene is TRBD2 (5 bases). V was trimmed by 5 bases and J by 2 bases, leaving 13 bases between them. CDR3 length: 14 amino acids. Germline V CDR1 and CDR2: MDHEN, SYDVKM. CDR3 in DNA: TGTGCCAGCAGTGTCGGGATAGGGACCTACGAGCAGTACTTC. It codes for CASSVGIGTYEQYF.

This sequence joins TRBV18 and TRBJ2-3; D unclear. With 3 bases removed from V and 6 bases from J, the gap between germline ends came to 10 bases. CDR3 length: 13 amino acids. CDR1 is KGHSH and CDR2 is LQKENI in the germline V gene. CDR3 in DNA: TGTGCCAGCTCACCGCCAATGAGTGATACGCAGTATTTT. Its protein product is CASSPPMSDTQYF.

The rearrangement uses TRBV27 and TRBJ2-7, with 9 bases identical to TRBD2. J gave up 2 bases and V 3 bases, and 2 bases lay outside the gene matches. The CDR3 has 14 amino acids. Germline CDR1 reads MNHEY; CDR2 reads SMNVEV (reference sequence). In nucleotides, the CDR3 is TGTGCCAGCAGTTTCGCTAGCGGGGCCTACGAGCAGTACTTC. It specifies CASSFASGAYEQYF.

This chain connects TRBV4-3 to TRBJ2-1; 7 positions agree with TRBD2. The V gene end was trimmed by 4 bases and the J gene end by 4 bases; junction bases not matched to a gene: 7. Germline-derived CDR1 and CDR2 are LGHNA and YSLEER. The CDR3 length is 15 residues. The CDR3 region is CASSPGLGLYNEQFF. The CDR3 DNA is TGCGCCAGCAGCCCAGGACTAGGGCTATACAATGAGCAGTTCTTC.

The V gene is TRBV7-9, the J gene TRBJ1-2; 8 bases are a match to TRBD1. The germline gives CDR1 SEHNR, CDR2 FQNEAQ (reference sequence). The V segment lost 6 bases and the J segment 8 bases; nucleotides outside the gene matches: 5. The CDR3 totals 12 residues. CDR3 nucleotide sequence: TGTGCCAGCAGGCAGGGGGCAGGAGGCTACACCTTC. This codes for CASRQGAGGYTF.

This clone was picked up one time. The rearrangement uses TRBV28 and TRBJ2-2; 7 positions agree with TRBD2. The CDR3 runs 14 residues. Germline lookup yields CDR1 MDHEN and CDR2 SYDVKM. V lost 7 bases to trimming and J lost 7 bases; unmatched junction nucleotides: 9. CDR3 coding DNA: TGTGCCAGCACACGGCGGGGAGGGCGCGGGGAGCTGTTTTTT. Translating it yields CASTRRGGRGELFF.